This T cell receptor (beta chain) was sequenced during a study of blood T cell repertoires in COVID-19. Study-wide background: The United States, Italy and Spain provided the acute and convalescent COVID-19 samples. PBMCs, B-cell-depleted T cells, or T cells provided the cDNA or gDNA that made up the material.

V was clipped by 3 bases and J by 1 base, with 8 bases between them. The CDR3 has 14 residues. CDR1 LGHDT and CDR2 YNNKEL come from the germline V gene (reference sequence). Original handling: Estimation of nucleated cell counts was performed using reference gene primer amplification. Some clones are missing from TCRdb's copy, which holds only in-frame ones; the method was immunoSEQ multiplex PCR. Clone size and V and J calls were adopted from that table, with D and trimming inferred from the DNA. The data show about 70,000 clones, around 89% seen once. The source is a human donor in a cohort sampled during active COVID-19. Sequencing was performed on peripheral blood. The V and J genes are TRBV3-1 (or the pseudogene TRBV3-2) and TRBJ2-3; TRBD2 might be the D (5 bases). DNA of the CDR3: TGTGCCAGCAGCCAGAACGGGGGCACAGATACGCAGTATTTT. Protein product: CASSQNGGTDTQYF.